This T cell receptor (beta chain) was identified during a study of response to subunit inactivated influenza vaccine. This clonotype was counted a few times. After removal of 7 bases from V and 3 bases from J, the junction contained 6 bases not matched to a gene. Germline loops: CDR1 SGHVS, CDR2 FQNEAQ. This CDR3 region has 15 residues. TCRdb redid the calling of the RT-PCR reads with MiXCR, one entry per CDR3 protein. The profile shows about 540,000 distinct CDR3 sequences, less than 25% of them singletons. These data are also associated with another study on T cells expressing NK-cell markers. That publication notes: Synthesis of TCR beta cDNA relied on 5'RACE template switching carrying UMIs. Researchers got TCR beta repertoires out of sorted CD3+CD56+NKG2C+, CD3+CD56+NKG2C- and CD3+CD56-NKG2C+ T cells. Seropositivity for HCMV was found in most of the eight sequenced donors, with one seronegative.

V is TRBV7-8 and J is TRBJ2-1; 10 bases are a match to TRBD2. This receptor was obtained from a man aged 45 to 65 who received an inactivated influenza vaccine. This material consisted of CD4+ T cells sorted from PBMCs, taken 11 to 12 days after vaccination. The CDR3: CASTISGGGYNEQFF. The CDR3 DNA reads TGTGCCAGCACTATAAGCGGGGGGGGCTACAATGAGCAGTTCTTC.